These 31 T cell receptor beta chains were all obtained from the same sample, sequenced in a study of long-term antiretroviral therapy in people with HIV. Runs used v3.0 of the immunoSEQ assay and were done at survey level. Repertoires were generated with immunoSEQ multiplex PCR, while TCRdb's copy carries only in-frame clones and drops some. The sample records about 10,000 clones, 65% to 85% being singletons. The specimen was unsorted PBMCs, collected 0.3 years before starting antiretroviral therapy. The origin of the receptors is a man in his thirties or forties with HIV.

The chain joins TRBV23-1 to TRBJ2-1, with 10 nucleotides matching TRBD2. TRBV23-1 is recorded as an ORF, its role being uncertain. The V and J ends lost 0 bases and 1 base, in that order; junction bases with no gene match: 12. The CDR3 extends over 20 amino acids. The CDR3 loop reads CASSQSGLAGALESYNEQFF. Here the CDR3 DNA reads TGCGCCAGCAGTCAATCCGGCCTAGCGGGAGCCTTGGAGTCCTACAATGAGCAGTTCTTC.

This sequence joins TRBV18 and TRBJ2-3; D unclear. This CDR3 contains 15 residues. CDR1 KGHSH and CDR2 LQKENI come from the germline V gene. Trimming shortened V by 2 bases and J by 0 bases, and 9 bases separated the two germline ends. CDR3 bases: TGTGCCAGCTCACCATTGCCGACTAGCACAGATACGCAGTATTTT. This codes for CASSPLPTSTDTQYF.

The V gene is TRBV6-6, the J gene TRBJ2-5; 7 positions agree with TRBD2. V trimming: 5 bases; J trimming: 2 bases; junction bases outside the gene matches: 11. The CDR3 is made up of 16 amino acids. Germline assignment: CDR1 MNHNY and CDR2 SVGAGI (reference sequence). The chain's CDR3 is CASSRLARDVQETQYF. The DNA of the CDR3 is TGTGCCAGCAGTCGACTAGCCCGAGATGTACAAGAGACCCAGTACTTC.

CDR3 residues: CASSLAGAGANVLTF. CDR3 coding DNA: TGTGCCAGCAGCTTAGCGGGAGCAGGGGCCAACGTCCTGACTTTC. V gene TRBV7-2 combines with J gene TRBJ2-6; tentative D call: TRBD2 (5 bases). The CDR3 loop spans 15 amino acids. Trimming removed 0 bases from V and 4 bases from J, with 7 bases in between. Germline V gene lookup returns CDR1 SGHTA and CDR2 FQGNSA.

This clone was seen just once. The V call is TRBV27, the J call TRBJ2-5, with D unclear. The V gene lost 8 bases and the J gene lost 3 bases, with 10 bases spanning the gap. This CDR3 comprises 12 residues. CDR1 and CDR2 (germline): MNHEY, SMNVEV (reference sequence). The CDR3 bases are TGTGCCAGCCCTCCCCGGGAAGAGACCCAGTACTTC. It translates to CASPPREETQYF.

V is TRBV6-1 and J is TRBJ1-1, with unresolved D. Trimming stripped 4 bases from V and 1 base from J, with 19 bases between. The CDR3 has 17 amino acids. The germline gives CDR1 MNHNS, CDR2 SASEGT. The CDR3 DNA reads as TGTGCCAGCAGTGTATTAGTGCAGGTCCCATCGAACACTGAAGCTTTCTTT. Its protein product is CASSVLVQVPSNTEAFF.

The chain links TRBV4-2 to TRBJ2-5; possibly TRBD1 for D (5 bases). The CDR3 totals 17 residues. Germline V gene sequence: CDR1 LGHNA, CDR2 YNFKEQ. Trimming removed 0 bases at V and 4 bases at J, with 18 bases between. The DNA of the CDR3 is TGTGCCAGCAGCCAAGATATGACAGCTGAGGAAGGAGAGACCCAGTACTTC. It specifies CASSQDMTAEEGETQYF.

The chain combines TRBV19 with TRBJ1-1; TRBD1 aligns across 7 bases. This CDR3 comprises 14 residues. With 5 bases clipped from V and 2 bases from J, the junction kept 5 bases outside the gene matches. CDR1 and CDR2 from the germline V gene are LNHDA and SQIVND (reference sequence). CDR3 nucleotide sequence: TGTGCCAGTAGTCCGGGACAGTTAAACACTGAAGCTTTCTTT. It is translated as CASSPGQLNTEAFF.

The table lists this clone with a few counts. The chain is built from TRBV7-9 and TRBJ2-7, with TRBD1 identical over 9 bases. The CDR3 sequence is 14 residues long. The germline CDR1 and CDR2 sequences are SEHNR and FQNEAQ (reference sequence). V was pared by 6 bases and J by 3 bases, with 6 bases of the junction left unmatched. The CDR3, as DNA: TGTGCCAGCAGGGGTGGACAGGGGATCTACGAGCAGTACTTC. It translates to CASRGGQGIYEQYF.

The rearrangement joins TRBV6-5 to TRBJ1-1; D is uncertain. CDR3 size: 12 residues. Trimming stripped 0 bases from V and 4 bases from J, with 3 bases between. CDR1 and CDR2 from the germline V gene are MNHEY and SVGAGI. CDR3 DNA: TGTGCCAGCAGTTACTCGGCCACTGAAGCTTTCTTT. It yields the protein CASSYSATEAFF.

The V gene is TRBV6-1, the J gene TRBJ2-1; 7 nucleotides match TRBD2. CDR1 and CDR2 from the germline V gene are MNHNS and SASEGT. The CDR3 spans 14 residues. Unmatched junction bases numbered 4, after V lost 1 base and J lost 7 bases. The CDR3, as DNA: TGTGCCAGCAGTGAAGGGACTAGAGGGAATGAGCAGTTCTTC. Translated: CASSEGTRGNEQFF.

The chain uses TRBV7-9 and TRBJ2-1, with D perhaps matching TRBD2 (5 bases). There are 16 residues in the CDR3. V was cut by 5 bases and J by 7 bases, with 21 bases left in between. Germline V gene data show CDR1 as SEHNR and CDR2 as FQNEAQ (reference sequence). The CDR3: CASSPPSGVRTNEQFF. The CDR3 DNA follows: TGTGCCAGCAGCCCTCCTTCCGGGGTGCGTACGAATGAGCAGTTCTTC. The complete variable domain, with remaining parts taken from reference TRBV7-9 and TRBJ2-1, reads DTGVSQNPRHKITKRGQNVTFRCDPISEHNRLYWYRQTLGQGPEFLTYFQNEAQLEKSRLLSDRFSAERPKGSFSTLEIQRTEQGDSAMYLCASSPPSGVRTNEQFFGPGTRLTVL.

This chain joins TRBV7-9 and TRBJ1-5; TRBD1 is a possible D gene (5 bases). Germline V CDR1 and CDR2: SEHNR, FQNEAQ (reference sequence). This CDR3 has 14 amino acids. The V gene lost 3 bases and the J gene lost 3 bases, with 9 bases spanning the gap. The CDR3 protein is CASSLGGFNQPQHF. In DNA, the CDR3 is TGTGCCAGCAGCTTGGGGGGGTTCAATCAGCCCCAGCATTTT. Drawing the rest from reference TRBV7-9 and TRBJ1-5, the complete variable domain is DTGVSQNPRHKITKRGQNVTFRCDPISEHNRLYWYRQTLGQGPEFLTYFQNEAQLEKSRLLSDRFSAERPKGSFSTLEIQRTEQGDSAMYLCASSLGGFNQPQHFGDGTRLSIL.

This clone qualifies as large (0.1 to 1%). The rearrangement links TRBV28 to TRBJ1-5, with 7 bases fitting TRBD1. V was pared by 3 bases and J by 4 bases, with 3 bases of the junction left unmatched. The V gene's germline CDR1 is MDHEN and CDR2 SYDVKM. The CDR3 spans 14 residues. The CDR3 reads CASSFSTGNQPQHF. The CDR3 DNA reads TGTGCCAGCAGTTTCTCGACAGGGAATCAGCCCCAGCATTTT.

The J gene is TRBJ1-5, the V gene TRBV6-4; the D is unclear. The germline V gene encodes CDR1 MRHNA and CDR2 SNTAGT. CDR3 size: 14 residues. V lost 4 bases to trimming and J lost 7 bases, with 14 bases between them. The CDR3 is CASSGSHTGQPQHF. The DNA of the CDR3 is TGTGCCAGCAGTGGTTCCCACACGGGGCAGCCCCAGCATTTT.

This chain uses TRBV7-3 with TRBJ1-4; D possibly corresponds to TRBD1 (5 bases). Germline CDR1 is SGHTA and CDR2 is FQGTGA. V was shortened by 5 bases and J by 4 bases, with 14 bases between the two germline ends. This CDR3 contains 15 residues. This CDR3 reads CASSPSGRHNEKLFF. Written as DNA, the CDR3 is TGTGCCAGCAGCCCCTCAGGGAGACATAATGAAAAACTGTTTTTT.

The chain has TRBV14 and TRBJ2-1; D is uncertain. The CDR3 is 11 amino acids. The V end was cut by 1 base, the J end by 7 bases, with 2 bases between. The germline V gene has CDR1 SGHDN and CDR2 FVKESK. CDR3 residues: CASSQVNEQFF. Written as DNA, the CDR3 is TGTGCCAGCAGCCAAGTGAATGAGCAGTTCTTC.

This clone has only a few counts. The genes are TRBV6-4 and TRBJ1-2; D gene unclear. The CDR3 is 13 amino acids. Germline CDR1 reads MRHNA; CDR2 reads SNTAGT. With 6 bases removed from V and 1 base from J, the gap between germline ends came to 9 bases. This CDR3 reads CASSPRLNYGYTF. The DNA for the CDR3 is TGTGCCAGCAGCCCCAGACTTAACTATGGCTACACCTTC.

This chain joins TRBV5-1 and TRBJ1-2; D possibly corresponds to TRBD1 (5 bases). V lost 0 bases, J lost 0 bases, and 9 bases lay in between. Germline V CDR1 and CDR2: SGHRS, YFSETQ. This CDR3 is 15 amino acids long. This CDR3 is CASSLAGGTNYGYTF. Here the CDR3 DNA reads TGCGCCAGCAGCTTGGCCGGGGGGACTAACTATGGCTACACCTTC.

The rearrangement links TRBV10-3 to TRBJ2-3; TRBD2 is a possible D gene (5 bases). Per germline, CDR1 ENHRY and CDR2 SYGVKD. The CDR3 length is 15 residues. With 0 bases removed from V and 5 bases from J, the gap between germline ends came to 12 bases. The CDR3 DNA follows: TGTGCCATCAGTGAGTCGAGGGTAATCTTAGATACGCAGTATTTT. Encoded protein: CAISESRVILDTQYF.

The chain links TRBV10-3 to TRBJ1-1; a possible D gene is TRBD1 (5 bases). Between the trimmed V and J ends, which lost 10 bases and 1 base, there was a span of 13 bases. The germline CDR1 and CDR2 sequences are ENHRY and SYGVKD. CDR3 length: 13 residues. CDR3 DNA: TGTGCCACCAGGGAAAATGAGAACACTGAAGCTTTCTTT. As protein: CATRENENTEAFF.

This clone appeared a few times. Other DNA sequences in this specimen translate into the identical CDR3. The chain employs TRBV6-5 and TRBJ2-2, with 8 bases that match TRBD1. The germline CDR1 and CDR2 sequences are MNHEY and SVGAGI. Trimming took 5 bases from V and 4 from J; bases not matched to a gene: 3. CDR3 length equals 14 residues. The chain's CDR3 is CASSTGTGTGELFF. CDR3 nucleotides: TGTGCCAGCAGTACCGGGACAGGCACCGGGGAGCTGTTTTTT.

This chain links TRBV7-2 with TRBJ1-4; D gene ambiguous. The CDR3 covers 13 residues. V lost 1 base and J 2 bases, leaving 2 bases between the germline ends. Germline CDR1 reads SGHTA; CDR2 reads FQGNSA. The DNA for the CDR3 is TGTGCCAGCAGCTTAGATACTAATGAAAAACTGTTTTTT. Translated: CASSLDTNEKLFF.

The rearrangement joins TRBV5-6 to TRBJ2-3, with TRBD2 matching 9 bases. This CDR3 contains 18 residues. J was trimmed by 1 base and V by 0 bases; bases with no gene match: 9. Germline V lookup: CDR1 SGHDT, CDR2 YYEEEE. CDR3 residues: CASSLGAGGPSGTDTQYF. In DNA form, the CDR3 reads TGTGCCAGCAGCTTGGGGGCGGGGGGGCCGAGTGGCACAGATACGCAGTATTTT.

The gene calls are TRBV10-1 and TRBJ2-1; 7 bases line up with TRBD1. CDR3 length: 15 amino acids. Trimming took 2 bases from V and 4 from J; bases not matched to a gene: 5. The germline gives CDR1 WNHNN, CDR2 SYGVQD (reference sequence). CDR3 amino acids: CASSETGVEYNEQFF. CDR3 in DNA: TGCGCCAGCAGTGAGACAGGGGTGGAATACAATGAGCAGTTCTTC.

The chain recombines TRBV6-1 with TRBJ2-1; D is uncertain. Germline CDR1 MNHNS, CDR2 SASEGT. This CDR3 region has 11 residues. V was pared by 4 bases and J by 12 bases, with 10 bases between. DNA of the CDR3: TGTGCCAGCAGTGTCGAAAGGTGGCAGTTCTTC. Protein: CASSVERWQFF.

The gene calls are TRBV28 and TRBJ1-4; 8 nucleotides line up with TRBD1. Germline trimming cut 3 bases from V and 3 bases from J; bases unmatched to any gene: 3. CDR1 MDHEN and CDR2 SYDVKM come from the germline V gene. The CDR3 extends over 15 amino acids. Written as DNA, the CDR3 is TGTGCCAGCAGTTTTTCAGGGGGCCCTAATGAAAAACTGTTTTTT. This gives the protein CASSFSGGPNEKLFF.

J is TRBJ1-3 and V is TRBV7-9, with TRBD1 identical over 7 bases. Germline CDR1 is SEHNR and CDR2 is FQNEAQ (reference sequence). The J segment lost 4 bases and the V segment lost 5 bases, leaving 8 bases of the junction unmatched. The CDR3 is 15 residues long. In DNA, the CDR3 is TGTGCCAGCAGCCCCCGACAGGGCGGGGGAAACACCATATATTTT. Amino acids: CASSPRQGGGNTIYF.

The CDR3 DNA is TGTGCCAGCAGTTTTAGTCTGGGAAAGATAGATACGCAGTATTTT. It codes for CASSFSLGKIDTQYF. The V and J genes are TRBV28 and TRBJ2-3; unclear D gene. The V and J ends lost 3 bases and 5 bases respectively, with 15 bases between them. Germline V gene lookup returns CDR1 MDHEN and CDR2 SYDVKM. This CDR3 has 15 amino acids.

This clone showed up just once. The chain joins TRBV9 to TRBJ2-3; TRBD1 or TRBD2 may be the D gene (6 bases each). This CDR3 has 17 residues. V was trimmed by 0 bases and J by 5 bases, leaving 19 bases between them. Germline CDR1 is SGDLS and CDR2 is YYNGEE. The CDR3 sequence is CASSVGDGLGGGDTQYF. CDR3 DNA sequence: TGTGCCAGCAGCGTAGGAGACGGCCTAGGAGGGGGAGATACGCAGTATTTT.

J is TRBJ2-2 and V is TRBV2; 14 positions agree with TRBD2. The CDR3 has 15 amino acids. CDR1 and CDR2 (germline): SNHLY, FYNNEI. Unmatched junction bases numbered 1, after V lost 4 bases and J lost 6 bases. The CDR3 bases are TGTGCCAGCAGTGGGGGACTAGCGGGAGCCGGGGAGCTGTTTTTT. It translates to CASSGGLAGAGELFF.